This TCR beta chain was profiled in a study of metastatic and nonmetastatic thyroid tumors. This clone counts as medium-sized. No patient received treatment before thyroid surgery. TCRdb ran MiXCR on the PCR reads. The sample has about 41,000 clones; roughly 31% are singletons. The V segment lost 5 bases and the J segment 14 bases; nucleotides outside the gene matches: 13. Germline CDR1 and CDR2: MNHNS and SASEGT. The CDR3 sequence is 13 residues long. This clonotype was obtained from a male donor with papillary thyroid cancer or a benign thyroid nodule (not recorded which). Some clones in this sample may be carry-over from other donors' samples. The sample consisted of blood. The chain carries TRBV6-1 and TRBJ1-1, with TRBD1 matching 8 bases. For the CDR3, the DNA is TGTGCCAGCAGTACCGTGGACAGGGTTACGGCCTTCTTT. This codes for CASSTVDRVTAFF.